The source of this T cell receptor (beta chain) is a study of blood T cell repertoires in COVID-19. Study overall: The United States, Italy and Spain supplied acute and convalescent COVID-19 samples.

V was trimmed by 3 bases and J by 0 bases, leaving 5 bases between them. The CDR3 has 13 residues. CDR1 is KGHSH, CDR2 LQKENI, per germline. Some clones are missing from TCRdb's copy, which holds only in-frame ones; the method was immunoSEQ multiplex PCR. The sample has roughly 100,000 clones; around 90% are singletons. This chain connects TRBV18 to TRBJ2-5; D unresolved. The TCR comes from a woman aged 70-85 years with acute or convalescent COVID-19. The material sequenced was peripheral blood. Here the CDR3 reads CASSPSYQETQYF. In nucleotides, the CDR3 is TGTGCCAGCTCACCCTCGTACCAAGAGACCCAGTACTTC. Drawing the rest from reference TRBV18 and TRBJ2-5, the complete variable domain is NAGVMQNPRHLVRRRGQEARLRCSPMKGHSHVYWYRQLPEEGLKFMVYLQKENIIDESGMPKERFSAEFPKEGPSILRIQQVVRGDSAAYFCASSPSYQETQYFGPGTRLLVL.